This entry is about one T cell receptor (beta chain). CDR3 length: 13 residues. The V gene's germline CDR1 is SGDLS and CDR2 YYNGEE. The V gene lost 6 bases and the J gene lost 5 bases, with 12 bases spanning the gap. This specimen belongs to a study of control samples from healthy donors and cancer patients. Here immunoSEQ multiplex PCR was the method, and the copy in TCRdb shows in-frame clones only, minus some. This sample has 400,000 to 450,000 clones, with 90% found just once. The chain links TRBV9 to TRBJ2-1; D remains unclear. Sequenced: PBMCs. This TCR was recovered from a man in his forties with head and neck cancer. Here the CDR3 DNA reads TGTGCCAGCAACGTCGGAGATGACAATGAGCAGTTCTTC. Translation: CASNVGDDNEQFF. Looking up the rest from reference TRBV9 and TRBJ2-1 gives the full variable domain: DSGVTQTPKHLITATGQRVTLRCSPRSGDLSVYWYQQSLDQGLQFLIQYYNGEERAKGNILERFSAQQFPDLHSELNLSSLELGDSALYFCASNVGDDNEQFFGPGTRLTVL.